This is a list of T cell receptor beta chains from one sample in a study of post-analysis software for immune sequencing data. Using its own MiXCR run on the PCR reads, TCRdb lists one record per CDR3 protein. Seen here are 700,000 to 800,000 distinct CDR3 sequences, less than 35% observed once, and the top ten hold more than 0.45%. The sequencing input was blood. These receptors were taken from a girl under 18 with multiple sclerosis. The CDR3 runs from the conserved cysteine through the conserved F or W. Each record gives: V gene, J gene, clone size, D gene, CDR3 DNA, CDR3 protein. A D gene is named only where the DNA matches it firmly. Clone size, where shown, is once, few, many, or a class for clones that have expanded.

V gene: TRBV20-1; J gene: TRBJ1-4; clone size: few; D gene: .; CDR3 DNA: TGCAGTGCTAGGGAAGGGTGGTTTGATGAAAAACTGTTTTTT; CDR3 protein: CSAREGWFDEKLFF
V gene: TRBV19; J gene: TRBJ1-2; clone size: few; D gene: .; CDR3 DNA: TGTGCCAGTAGTGTGGATCCGGACTATGGCTACACCTTC; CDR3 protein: CASSVDPDYGYTF
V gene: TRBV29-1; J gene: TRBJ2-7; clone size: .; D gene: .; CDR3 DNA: TGCAGCGTGCTGCTTTCGGTGGGGCCGGGCGAGCAGTACTTC; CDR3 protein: CSVLLSVGPGEQYF
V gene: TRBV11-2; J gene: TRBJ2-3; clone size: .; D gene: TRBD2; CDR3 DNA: TGTGCCAGCAGCCCAGTTAGCGGGGGGACAACAGATACGCAGTATTTT; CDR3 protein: CASSPVSGGTTDTQYF
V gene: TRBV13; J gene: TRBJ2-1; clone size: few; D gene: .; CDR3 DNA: TGTGCCAGCAGCCCGGCCAGGAGCTCCTACAATGAGCAGTTCTTC; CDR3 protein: CASSPARSSYNEQFF
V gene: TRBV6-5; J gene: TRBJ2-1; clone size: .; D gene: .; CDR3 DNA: TGTGCCAGCAGTTACTCGAATTCCCTCTCCTACAATGAGCAGTTCTTC; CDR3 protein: CASSYSNSLSYNEQFF
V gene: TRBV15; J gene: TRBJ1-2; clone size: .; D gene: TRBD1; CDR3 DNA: TGTGCCACCAGCAGTGACAGGGTTCTCGCATATGGCTACACCTTC; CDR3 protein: CATSSDRVLAYGYTF
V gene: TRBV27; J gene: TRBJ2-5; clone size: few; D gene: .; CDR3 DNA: TGTGCCAGCAGTTTAGGCCCCGACAGGTGGGAGACCCAGTACTTC; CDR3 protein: CASSLGPDRWETQYF
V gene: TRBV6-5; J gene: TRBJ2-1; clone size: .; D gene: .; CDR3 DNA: TGTGCCTGCAGTTACGTGTCCCCCGCGAATGAGCAGTTCTTC; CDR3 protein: CACSYVSPANEQFF
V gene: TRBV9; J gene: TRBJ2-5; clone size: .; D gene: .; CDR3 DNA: TGTGCCAGCAGCGTACAACGGGGAAATGAGCAGTACTTC; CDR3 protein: CASSVQRGNEQYF
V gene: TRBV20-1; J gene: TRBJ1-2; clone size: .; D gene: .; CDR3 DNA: TGCAGTGCTAGAGTGACAGAAGCGGGAATATATGGCTACACCTTC; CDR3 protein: CSARVTEAGIYGYTF
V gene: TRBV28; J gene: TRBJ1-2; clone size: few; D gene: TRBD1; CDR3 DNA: TGTGCCAGCACCCCCGGGGACAGGGGGTACTATGGCTACACCTTC; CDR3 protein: CASTPGDRGYYGYTF
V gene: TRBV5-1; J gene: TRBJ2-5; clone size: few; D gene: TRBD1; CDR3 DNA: TGCGCCAGCGGATTGACAGGGTATGGAGAGACCCAGTACTTC; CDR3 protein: CASGLTGYGETQYF
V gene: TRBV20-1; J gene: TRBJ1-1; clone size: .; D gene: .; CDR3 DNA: TGCAGTCCCTGGGCCTCGGGGGGTAGCACTGAAGCTTTCTTT; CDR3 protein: CSPWASGGSTEAFF
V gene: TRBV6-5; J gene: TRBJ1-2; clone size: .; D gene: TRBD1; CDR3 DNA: TGTGCCAGCAGTAGGGGACAGGGGGCCTATGGCTACACCTTC; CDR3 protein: CASSRGQGAYGYTF
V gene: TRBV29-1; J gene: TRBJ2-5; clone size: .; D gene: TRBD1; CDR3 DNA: TGCAGCCGCACCTGGGACAGCCAAGAGACCCAGTACTTC; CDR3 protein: CSRTWDSQETQYF
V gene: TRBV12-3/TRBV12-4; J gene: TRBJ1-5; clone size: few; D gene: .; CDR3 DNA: TGTGCCAGCAGCCAGGGTTCGGATCAGCCCCAGCATTTT; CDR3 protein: CASSQGSDQPQHF
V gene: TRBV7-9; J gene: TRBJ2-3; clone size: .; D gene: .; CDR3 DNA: TGTGCCAGCAGCGCTACAGGGTACTCCGAGCAGTATTTT; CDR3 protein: CASSATGYSEQYF
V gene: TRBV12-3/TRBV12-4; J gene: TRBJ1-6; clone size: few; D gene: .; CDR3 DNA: TGTGCCAGCAGTCCAGGGGAATGGCCACCCCTCCACTTT; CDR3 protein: CASSPGEWPPLHF
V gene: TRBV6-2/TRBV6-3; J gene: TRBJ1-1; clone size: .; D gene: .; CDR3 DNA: TGTGCCAGCAAGCTCGGTGTCATGAACACTGAAGCTTTCTTT; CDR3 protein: CASKLGVMNTEAFF
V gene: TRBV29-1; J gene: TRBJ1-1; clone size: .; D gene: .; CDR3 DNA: TGCAGCGCTGACGTACGGATGAACACTGAAGCTTTCTTT; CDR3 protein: CSADVRMNTEAFF
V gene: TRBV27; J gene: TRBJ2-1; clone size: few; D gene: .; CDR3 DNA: TGTGCCAGCCGCCCGCCCGGTCCCCGGCGGCAGTTCTTC; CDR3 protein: CASRPPGPRRQFF
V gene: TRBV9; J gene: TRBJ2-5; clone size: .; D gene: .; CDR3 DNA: TGTGCCAGCAGCCCCGGAGCCCTTCGGGCGGGAGAGACCCAGTACTTC; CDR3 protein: CASSPGALRAGETQYF
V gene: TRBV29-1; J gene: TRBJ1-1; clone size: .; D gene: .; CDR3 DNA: TGCAGCGTTGACCTTTACAACACTGAAGCTTTCTTT; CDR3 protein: CSVDLYNTEAFF
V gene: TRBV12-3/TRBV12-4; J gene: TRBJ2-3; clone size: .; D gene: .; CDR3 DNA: TGTGCCAGCAGGCTCACAGATGCGCAGTATTTT; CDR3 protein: CASRLTDAQYF
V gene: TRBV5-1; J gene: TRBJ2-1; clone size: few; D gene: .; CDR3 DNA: TGCGCCAGCAGCCCCGGACCAGCGAGTGAGCAGTTCTTC; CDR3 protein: CASSPGPASEQFF
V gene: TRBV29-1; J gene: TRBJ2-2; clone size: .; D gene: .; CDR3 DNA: TGCAGCGTCAAACACACCGGGGAGCTGTTTTTT; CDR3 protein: CSVKHTGELFF
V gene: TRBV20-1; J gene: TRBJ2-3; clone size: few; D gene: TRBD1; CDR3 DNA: TGCAGTGCTAGCCGGGACAGGGGGCATGAGGATACGCAGTATTTT; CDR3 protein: CSASRDRGHEDTQYF
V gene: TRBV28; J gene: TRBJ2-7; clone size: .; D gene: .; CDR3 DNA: TGTGCCAGCCTCAGAGACTCCTACGAGCAGTACTTC; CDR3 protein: CASLRDSYEQYF
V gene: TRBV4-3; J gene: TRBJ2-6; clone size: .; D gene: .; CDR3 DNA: TGCGCCAGCAGCCAAGATTCAAGGCCTGGGGCCAACGTCCTGACTTTC; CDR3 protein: CASSQDSRPGANVLTF
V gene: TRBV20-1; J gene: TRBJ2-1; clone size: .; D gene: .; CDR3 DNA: TGCAGTGCTAGTAGGCGTAGCTCCTACAATGAGCAGTTCTTC; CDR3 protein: CSASRRSSYNEQFF
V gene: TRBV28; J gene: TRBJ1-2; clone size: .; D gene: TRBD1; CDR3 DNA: TGTGCCAGCAGGCCGGACAGGGCCTCTCGAGGCTACACCTTC; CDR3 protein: CASRPDRASRGYTF
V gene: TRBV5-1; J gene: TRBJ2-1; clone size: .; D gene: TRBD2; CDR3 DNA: TGCGCCAGCAGCTTGGTAACTAGCGGGGTCAGCTCCTACAATGAGCAGTTCTTC; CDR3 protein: CASSLVTSGVSSYNEQFF
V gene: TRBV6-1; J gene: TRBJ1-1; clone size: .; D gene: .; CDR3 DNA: TGTGCCAGCAGTGAATTAATCGGGTTCACTGAAGCTTTCTTT; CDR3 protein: CASSELIGFTEAFF
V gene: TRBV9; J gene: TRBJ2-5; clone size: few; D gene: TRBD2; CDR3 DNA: TGTGCCAGCAGCGTAGCTCACCAAGCGGGAGGTAAAGAGCAGTACTTC; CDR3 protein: CASSVAHQAGGKEQYF
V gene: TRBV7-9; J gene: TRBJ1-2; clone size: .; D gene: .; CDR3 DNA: TGTGCCAGCAGCCCCCTAGGCGGGGCTGTCGGAGGCTACACCTTC; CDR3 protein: CASSPLGGAVGGYTF